The entry below describes one TCR beta chain. Relative to the germline gene, one junction end is altered; a read error may explain this. The germline CDR1 and CDR2 sequences are SGHVS and FQNEAQ. The length of the CDR3 is 16 residues. DNA at around 210 ng, 25,000 to 30,000 T cell genomes, went into sorted-subset replicate PCRs. The repertoire was sequenced with immunoSEQ multiplex PCR; TCRdb's copy has only in-frame clones and lacks some. Counted here are some 2,500,000 clones, around 92% occurring once; the ten biggest clones make up more than 0.35%. This sample is drawn from a study of shared clonotypes between healthy human individuals.

Source material: naive CD4+ T cells from PBMCs. Subset: CD45RA+ positively selected. V usage is TRBV7-8 and J usage is TRBJ1-1; 10 nucleotides line up with TRBD1. This sequence originates from a man younger than 30 in good health. Some clones in this sample may be carry-over from other donors' samples. This CDR3 is CASSLARGQGNAEAFF. In DNA form, the CDR3 reads TGTGCCAGCAGCTTAGCCCGGGGACAGGGGAACGCTGAAGCTTTCTTT.